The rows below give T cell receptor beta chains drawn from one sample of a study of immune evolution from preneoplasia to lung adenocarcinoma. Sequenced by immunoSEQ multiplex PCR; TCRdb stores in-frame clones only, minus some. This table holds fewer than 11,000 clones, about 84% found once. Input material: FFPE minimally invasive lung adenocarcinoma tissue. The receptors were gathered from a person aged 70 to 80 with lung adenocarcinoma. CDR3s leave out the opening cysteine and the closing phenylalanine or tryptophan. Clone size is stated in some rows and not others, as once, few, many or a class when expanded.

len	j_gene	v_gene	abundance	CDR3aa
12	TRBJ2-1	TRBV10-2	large	ASSGGNAYNEQF
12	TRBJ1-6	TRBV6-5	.	ATHIGGDPEALH
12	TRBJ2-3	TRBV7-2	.	ASSTGGSSDTQY
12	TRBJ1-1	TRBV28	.	ASRTGPYNTEAF
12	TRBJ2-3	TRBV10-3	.	AIMTSGNTDTQY
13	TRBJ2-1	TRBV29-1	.	SVDSAGSSYNEQF
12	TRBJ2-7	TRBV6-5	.	ASRNRQGAYEQY
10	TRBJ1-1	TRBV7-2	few	ASSLMNTEAF
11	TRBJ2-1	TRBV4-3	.	ASSQEQSNEQF
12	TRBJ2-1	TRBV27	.	ASSGAGEYNEQF
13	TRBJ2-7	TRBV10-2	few	ASRAGTETSYEQY
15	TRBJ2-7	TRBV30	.	AWRHTPGTGISYEQY
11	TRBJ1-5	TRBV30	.	AWSRDSDQPQH
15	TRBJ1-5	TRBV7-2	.	ASSLGGTGGEVQPQH
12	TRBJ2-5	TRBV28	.	ASSHLSPWDDKY
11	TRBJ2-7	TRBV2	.	ASSERRTYEQY
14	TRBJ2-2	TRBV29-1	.	SVDPSGGAGTGELF
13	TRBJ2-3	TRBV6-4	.	ASSASGGATDTQY
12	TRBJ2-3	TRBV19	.	ASDQGGSTDTQY
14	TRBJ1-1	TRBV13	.	ASSLGHQGHGAVAF
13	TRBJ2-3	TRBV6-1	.	ASSDNDRRADTQY
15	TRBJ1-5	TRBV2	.	ASSPFLTGSSNQPQH
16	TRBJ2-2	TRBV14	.	ASRGSLARDSNTGELF
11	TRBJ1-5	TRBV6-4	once	ASSLNSNQPQH
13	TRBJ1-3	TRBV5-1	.	ASSPRGLLGNTIY
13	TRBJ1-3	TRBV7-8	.	ASSLLMGSGNTIY
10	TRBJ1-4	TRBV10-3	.	AAGREGEKLF
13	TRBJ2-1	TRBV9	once	ASSSRLAGLQEQF
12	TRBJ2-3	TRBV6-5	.	ASRHIGEGNTQY
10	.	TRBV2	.	ASNAETYEQY
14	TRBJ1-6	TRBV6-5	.	ASSYKPRGVRSPLH
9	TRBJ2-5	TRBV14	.	ASSPGETQY
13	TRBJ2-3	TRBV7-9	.	ASSILAGPLDTQY
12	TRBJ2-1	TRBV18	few	ASSPDRGYNEQF
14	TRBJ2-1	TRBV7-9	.	ASSSAKGQFYNEQF
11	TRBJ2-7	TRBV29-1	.	SVGASGTLEQY